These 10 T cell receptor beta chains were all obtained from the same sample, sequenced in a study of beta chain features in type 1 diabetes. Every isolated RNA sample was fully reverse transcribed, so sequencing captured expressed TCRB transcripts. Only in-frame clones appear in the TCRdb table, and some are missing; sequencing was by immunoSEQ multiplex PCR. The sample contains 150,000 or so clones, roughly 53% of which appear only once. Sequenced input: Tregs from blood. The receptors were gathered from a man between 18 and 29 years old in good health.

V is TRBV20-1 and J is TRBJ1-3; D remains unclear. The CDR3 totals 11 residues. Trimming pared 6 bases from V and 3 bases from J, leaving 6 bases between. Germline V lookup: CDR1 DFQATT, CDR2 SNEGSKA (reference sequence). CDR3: CSAGVGNTIYF. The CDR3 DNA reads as TGCAGTGCGGGAGTTGGAAACACCATATATTTT.

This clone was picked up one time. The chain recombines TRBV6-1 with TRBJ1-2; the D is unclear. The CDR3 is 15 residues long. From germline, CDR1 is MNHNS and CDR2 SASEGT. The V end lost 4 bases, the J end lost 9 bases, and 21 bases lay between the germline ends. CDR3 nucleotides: TGTGCCAGCAGTGGGTGGAGGCCCGACCTCGGTCGCTACACCTTC. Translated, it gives CASSGWRPDLGRYTF.

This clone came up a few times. CDR3 sequence reads: CASSYSRNQETQYF. In DNA form, the CDR3 reads TGTGCCAGCAGTTACTCGAGAAACCAAGAGACCCAGTACTTC. The chain uses TRBV6-6 and TRBJ2-5; D is unclear. Deletions cut 0 bases from V and 0 bases from J, with 5 bases between. CDR3 size: 14 residues. In germline, CDR1 is MNHNY, CDR2 SVGAGI (reference sequence).

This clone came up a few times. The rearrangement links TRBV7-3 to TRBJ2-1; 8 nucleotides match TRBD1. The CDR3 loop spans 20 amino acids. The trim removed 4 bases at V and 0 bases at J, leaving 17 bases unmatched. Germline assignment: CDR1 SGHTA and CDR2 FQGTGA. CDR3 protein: CASSSSGTGAPRSSYNEQFF. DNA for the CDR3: TGTGCCAGCAGCTCCTCCGGGACAGGCGCACCCCGATCCTCCTACAATGAGCAGTTCTTC.

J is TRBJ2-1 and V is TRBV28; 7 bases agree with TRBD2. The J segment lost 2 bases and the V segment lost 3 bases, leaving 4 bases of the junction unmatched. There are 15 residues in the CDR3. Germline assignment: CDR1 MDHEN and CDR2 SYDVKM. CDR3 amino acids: CASSFAGVPYNEQFF. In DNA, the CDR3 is TGTGCCAGCAGTTTTGCGGGAGTGCCCTACAATGAGCAGTTCTTC.

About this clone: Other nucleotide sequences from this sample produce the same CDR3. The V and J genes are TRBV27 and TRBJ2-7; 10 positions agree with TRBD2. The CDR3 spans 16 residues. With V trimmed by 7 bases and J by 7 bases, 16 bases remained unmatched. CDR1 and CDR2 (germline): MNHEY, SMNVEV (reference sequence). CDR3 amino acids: CASTRRGLAGAREQYF. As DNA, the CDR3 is TGTGCCAGCACCCGGCGGGGCCTAGCGGGAGCAAGGGAGCAGTACTTC.

CDR3: CASGWREGQPQHF. The CDR3 region has the DNA TGTGCCAGTGGATGGCGGGAGGGTCAGCCCCAGCATTTT. V is TRBV2 and J is TRBJ1-5, with D uncertain. The V end lost 9 bases, the J end lost 6 bases, and 15 bases lay between the germline ends. The CDR3 has 13 residues. Germline V gives CDR1 SNHLY, CDR2 FYNNEI.

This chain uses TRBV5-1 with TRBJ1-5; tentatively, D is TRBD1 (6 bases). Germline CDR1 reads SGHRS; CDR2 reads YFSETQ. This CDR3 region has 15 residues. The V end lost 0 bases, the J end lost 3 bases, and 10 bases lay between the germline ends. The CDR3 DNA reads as TGCGCCAGCAGCTTGGAGGGGGACCCCAATCAGCCCCAGCATTTT. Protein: CASSLEGDPNQPQHF.

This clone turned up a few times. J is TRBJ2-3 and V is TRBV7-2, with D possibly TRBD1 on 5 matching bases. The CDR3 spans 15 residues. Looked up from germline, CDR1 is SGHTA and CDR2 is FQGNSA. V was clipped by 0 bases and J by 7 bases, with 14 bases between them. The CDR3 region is CASSLASPGRNTQYF. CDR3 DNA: TGTGCCAGCAGCTTAGCGAGTCCAGGGCGGAATACGCAGTATTTT.

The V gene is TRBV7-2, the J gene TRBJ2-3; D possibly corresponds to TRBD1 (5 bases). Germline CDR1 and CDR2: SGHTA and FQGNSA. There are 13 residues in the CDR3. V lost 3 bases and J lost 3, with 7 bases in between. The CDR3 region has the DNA TGTGCCAGCAGCTTGCCAGGGACAGATACGCAGTATTTT. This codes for CASSLPGTDTQYF.